The table lists the clone carrying this TCR beta chain with a few counts. The use of a sample-barcoded 5' primer and a J-beta primer mix characterized a second PCR of roughly 6 to 11 cycles. TCRdb re-derived calls from the 5' RACE reads in MiXCR, one entry per CDR3 protein. The sample shows 800,000 to 950,000 distinct CDR3 sequences, approximately 35% of them seen only once. This sample was included in a study of blood T cells in healthy people across ages. Researchers report isolating at least 7 million PBMCs per sample. This clonotype was sampled from a man younger than 30 in good health. Input material: blood.

CDR3 sequence (DNA): TGCGCCAGCAGCTTGAGTCCTAGCGGCCGCCAAGAGACCCAGTACTTC. The encoded protein is CASSLSPSGRQETQYF. The rearrangement links TRBV5-1 to TRBJ2-5; TRBD2 matches at 7 bases. CDR3 length equals 16 residues. V lost 1 base to trimming and J lost 1 base; unmatched junction nucleotides: 7. From germline, CDR1 is SGHRS and CDR2 YFSETQ.